A selection of T cell receptor beta chains follows, all from one sample in a study of cytomegalovirus exposure and HLA in healthy donors. Sequenced by immunoSEQ multiplex PCR; TCRdb stores in-frame clones only, minus some. This sample has about 180,000 clones; 75% to 90% occur once, and the top ten carry 1.2% to 1.5%. The sample was PBMCs. These receptor sequences come from a girl aged 5-17 years in good health and CMV-seropositive. CDR3s include the opening cysteine and the closing phenylalanine or tryptophan. The D gene is left open where the match is weak. For some rows the clone size is stated as once, few or many, or as a class when expanded; others skip it.

clone_size: .
d_call: TRBD1
j_call: TRBJ2-1
v_call: TRBV11-3
cdr3_aa: CASSSRDRGYNEQFF
cdr3_nt: TGTGCCAGCAGCTCTCGGGACAGGGGATACAATGAGCAGTTCTTC

clone_size: .
d_call: TRBD1
j_call: TRBJ1-2
v_call: TRBV6-5
cdr3_aa: CASSYWQGDGYTF
cdr3_nt: TGTGCCAGCAGTTACTGGCAGGGGGATGGCTACACCTTC

clone_size: .
d_call: TRBD1
j_call: TRBJ2-2
v_call: TRBV19
cdr3_aa: CASTPRTGFAGELFF
cdr3_nt: TGTGCCAGTACCCCAAGGACAGGGTTCGCCGGGGAGCTGTTTTTT

clone_size: .
d_call: .
j_call: TRBJ1-1
v_call: TRBV6-5
cdr3_aa: CASSYSIGQNTEAFF
cdr3_nt: TGTGCCAGCAGTTACTCGATTGGACAGAACACTGAAGCTTTCTTT

clone_size: .
d_call: .
j_call: TRBJ2-7
v_call: TRBV6-1
cdr3_aa: CASGAGSLSYEQYF
cdr3_nt: TGTGCCAGCGGGGCGGGGAGTCTCTCCTACGAGCAGTACTTC

clone_size: once
d_call: TRBD2
j_call: TRBJ2-1
v_call: TRBV27
cdr3_aa: CASSLWGLAQIF
cdr3_nt: TGTGCCAGCAGTTTATGGGGACTAGCTCAAATCTTC

clone_size: .
d_call: .
j_call: TRBJ2-5
v_call: TRBV4-3
cdr3_aa: CASSQDPTGYNLETQYF
cdr3_nt: TGCGCCAGCAGCCAAGATCCCACAGGGTATAATTTAGAGACCCAGTACTTC

clone_size: .
d_call: TRBD1
j_call: TRBJ1-1
v_call: TRBV4-3
cdr3_aa: CASSQEDRGTEAFF
cdr3_nt: TGCGCCAGCAGCCAAGAGGACAGGGGCACTGAAGCTTTCTTT

clone_size: .
d_call: .
j_call: TRBJ1-1
v_call: TRBV19
cdr3_aa: CASSYRGGNPEAFF
cdr3_nt: TGTGCCAGTAGTTACCGGGGGGGCAACCCTGAAGCTTTCTTT

clone_size: .
d_call: .
j_call: TRBJ2-7
v_call: TRBV25-1
cdr3_aa: CASSANYEQYF
cdr3_nt: TGCGCCAGCAGTGCCAACTACGAGCAGTACTTC

clone_size: .
d_call: TRBD2
j_call: TRBJ2-3
v_call: TRBV5-1
cdr3_aa: CASSWGTSGSADTQYF
cdr3_nt: TGCGCCAGCAGCTGGGGGACTAGCGGGAGTGCAGATACGCAGTATTTT

clone_size: .
d_call: TRBD1
j_call: TRBJ2-7
v_call: TRBV10-3
cdr3_aa: CAISELGGQFVYEQYF
cdr3_nt: TGTGCCATCAGTGAGTTAGGGGGACAGTTCGTCTACGAGCAGTACTTC

clone_size: .
d_call: TRBD1
j_call: TRBJ2-7
v_call: TRBV9
cdr3_aa: CASSDGTGEVHEQYF
cdr3_nt: TGTGCCAGCAGCGACGGGACAGGGGAGGTCCACGAGCAGTACTTC

clone_size: .
d_call: .
j_call: TRBJ2-3
v_call: TRBV7-9
cdr3_aa: CASSLALVTSGKVDTQYF
cdr3_nt: TGTGCCAGCAGCTTAGCTCTGGTCACATCAGGGAAGGTAGATACGCAGTATTTT

clone_size: once
d_call: .
j_call: TRBJ2-1
v_call: TRBV5-1
cdr3_aa: CASSFLRNEQFF
cdr3_nt: TGCGCCAGCAGCTTCCTCCGCAATGAGCAGTTCTTC

clone_size: .
d_call: TRBD2
j_call: TRBJ2-1
v_call: TRBV30
cdr3_aa: CAWSVHSGYNEQFF
cdr3_nt: TGTGCCTGGAGTGTACATAGCGGGTACAATGAGCAGTTCTTC

clone_size: many
d_call: .
j_call: TRBJ1-5
v_call: TRBV5-5
cdr3_aa: CASSLRETNQPQHF
cdr3_nt: TGTGCCAGCAGCCTTCGGGAGACCAATCAGCCCCAGCATTTT

clone_size: .
d_call: .
j_call: TRBJ1-3
v_call: TRBV19
cdr3_aa: CATRGSGNTIYF
cdr3_nt: TGTGCCACCAGGGGCTCTGGAAACACCATATATTTT

clone_size: once
d_call: .
j_call: TRBJ2-1
v_call: TRBV7-9
cdr3_aa: CASRTASYNEQFF
cdr3_nt: TGTGCCAGCCGGACAGCTTCCTACAATGAGCAGTTCTTC